These T cell receptor beta chains were read from a single sample in a study of identical twins. TCRdb re-analysed the 5' RACE reads in MiXCR, keeping a single row per CDR3 protein. The table includes 690,000 or so distinct CDR3 sequences, 8% to 9% detected once. These data were also filed under a second study, of yellow fever vaccine responses in identical twins.

The sample comprised PBMCs. These receptors came from a woman aged 18-35 years in good health. The conserved cysteine and the conserved F or W are not part of the CDR3 here. Fields, in order: V gene, CDR3 protein.

TRBV29-1	SVKKGGRTGEQF
TRBV7-9	ASSFGTQDRNYGYT
TRBV5-1	ASSPAATSSYEQY
TRBV5-1	ASSTGTEYGYT
TRBV29-1	SVLGPGQGAPEQF
TRBV20-1	SARAADLGAYEQY
TRBV7-9	ASSPPTGGYGYT
TRBV12-3/TRBV12-4	ASSDYSGTYNEQF
TRBV12-3/TRBV12-4	ASSFVGRSTDTQY
TRBV3-1	ASSRSGLAGTYEQY
TRBV7-9	ASTPRDRAYEQY
TRBV3-1	ASSHLSSGEYNEQF
TRBV28	ASSFFPGGLNEQF
TRBV6-5	ASSSPLGGHEQF
TRBV15	ATSRDSRTSGGFGYEQF
TRBV30	ACRDGSSYEQY
TRBV2	ASTPPKGGSEQF
TRBV5-1	ASSLSSGTTGELF
TRBV12-3/TRBV12-4	ASSPEAGTYTGELF
TRBV5-1	ASSPQGGSDTQY
TRBV5-1	ASSLVEGQGYT
TRBV12-3/TRBV12-4	ASSPELPGQGRVGAF
TRBV12-3/TRBV12-4	APVGETGELF
TRBV2	ASSEVGFLDTQY
TRBV10-2	ASSPIAQGTNEQF
TRBV6-4	ASSVRRPHEQY
TRBV29-1	SVSPGQGMTEAF
TRBV20-1	SARELAGGYEQF
TRBV28	ASSFAGTGTDTQY
TRBV12-3/TRBV12-4	ASSFQEKLF
TRBV7-9	ASSPSGGGATDTQY
TRBV3-1	ASSQASGRETQY
TRBV6-5	ASSYSGGRSPYNEQF
TRBV29-1	SAVSVRDMGSSSSYNEQF
TRBV3-1	ASSCSGGACTGELF
TRBV12-3/TRBV12-4	ASSWPQETQY
TRBV7-9	ASSLIRQSSGELF